Presented here are 26 T cell receptor beta chains from one specimen sequenced in a study of blood T cell repertoires in COVID-19. Only in-frame clones appear in the TCRdb table, and some are missing; sequencing was by immunoSEQ multiplex PCR. The data show fewer than 250,000 clones, 88% seen once. Sequencing used peripheral blood. The receptors were gathered from a woman aged 55-69 years with acute or convalescent COVID-19.

This clone has only one observation. Other DNA sequences from this sample encode an identical CDR3 as well. The rearrangement joins TRBV7-9 to TRBJ1-6; 7 positions match TRBD1. V was clipped by 5 bases and J by 7 bases; unmatched bases: 5. CDR1 and CDR2 from the germline V gene are SEHNR and FQNEAQ (reference sequence). The CDR3 has 14 amino acids. The CDR3 region has the DNA TGTGCCAGCAGCCGCGGGACAGCGAATTCACCCCTCCACTTT. Encoded protein: CASSRGTANSPLHF.

The chain links TRBV5-6 to TRBJ2-5; TRBD1 agrees at 7 bases. Germline V gene sequence: CDR1 SGHDT, CDR2 YYEEEE. The trim removed 4 bases at V and 1 base at J, leaving 4 bases unmatched. The CDR3 covers 14 residues. CDR3 DNA sequence: TGTGCCAGCAGCCCACAGGGGAGCCAAGAGACCCAGTACTTC. This gives the protein CASSPQGSQETQYF. Looking up the rest from reference TRBV5-6 and TRBJ2-5 gives the full variable domain: DAGVTQSPTHLIKTRGQQVTLRCSPKSGHDTVSWYQQALGQGPQFIFQYYEEEERQRGNFPDRFSGHQFPNYSSELNVNALLLGDSALYLCASSPQGSQETQYFGPGTRLLVL.

This chain connects TRBV5-8 to TRBJ1-1, with TRBD1 as a possible D gene (5 bases). Germline CDR1 SGHTS, CDR2 YDEGEE. This CDR3 region has 13 residues. Between the trimmed V and J ends, which lost 0 bases and 7 bases, there was a span of 10 bases. The chain's CDR3 is CASSLGRDSEAFF. The CDR3 DNA reads TGTGCCAGCAGCTTGGGCCGCGACAGTGAAGCTTTCTTT.

The rearrangement links TRBV27 to TRBJ1-2; 10 positions agree with TRBD1. The CDR3 runs 14 residues. In germline, CDR1 is MNHEY, CDR2 SMNVEV (reference sequence). J gave up 8 bases and V 5 bases, and 8 bases lay outside the gene matches. The CDR3 DNA is TGTGCCAGCAGTCCAATCGACAGGGGGCTCGGCTACACCTTC. It yields the protein CASSPIDRGLGYTF.

V is TRBV3-1 (or the pseudogene TRBV3-2) and J is TRBJ1-2; 9 positions agree with TRBD1. The CDR3 loop spans 15 amino acids. V gave up 3 bases and J gave up 7 bases; unmatched junction bases: 9. Germline CDR1 is LGHDT and CDR2 is YNNKEL (reference sequence). The CDR3 loop reads CASSQYGTGLGGYTF. The CDR3 DNA reads TGTGCCAGCAGCCAGTATGGGACAGGGCTGGGTGGCTACACCTTC.

The chain combines TRBV21-1 with TRBJ1-5; the table's D gene call, TRBD1, was not cross checked with the DNA. TRBV21-1 is recorded as a pseudogene. CDR3 size: 20 residues. CDR3 coding DNA: TGTGCCAGCAGCACACCCCCAAGGTATATGGACATGACCTGCAATCAGCCCCAGCATTTT. Its translation is CASSTPPRYMDMTCNQPQHF.

The chain uses TRBV7-6 and TRBJ1-6; possibly TRBD1 for D (6 bases). CDR1 SGHVS and CDR2 FNYEAQ come from the germline V gene. CDR3 length: 16 residues. Trimming shortened V by 0 bases and J by 6 bases, and 12 bases separated the two germline ends. The CDR3 loop is CASSLAGTNPNSPLHF. Written as DNA, the CDR3 is TGTGCCAGCAGCTTAGCTGGGACAAATCCTAATTCACCCCTCCACTTT.

The V call is TRBV5-1, the J call TRBJ2-7; 11 bases map to TRBD1. Germline CDR1 is SGHRS and CDR2 is YFSETQ. The V gene end was trimmed by 4 bases and the J gene end by 5 bases; junction bases not matched to a gene: 8. The CDR3 totals 15 residues. DNA of the CDR3: TGCGCCAGCAGCCTCGGACAGGGGGCGCGGAACGAGCAGTACTTC. This codes for CASSLGQGARNEQYF. Full variable domain (rest looked up from reference TRBV5-1 and TRBJ2-7): KAGVTQTPRYLIKTRGQQVTLSCSPISGHRSVSWYQQTPGQGLQFLFEYFSETQRNKGNFPGRFSGRQFSNSRSEMNVSTLELGDSALYLCASSLGQGARNEQYFGPGTRLTVT.

The chain uses TRBV5-1 and TRBJ2-1, with 9 positions matching TRBD2. CDR3 length equals 16 residues. Germline CDR1 and CDR2: SGHRS and YFSETQ. Trimming cost V 4 bases and J 7 bases; bases outside gene matches: 12. Written as DNA, the CDR3 is TGCGCCAGCAGCCCCGTAGCGGGGGTGTTGGGTAATGAGCAGTTCTTC. Protein sequence: CASSPVAGVLGNEQFF.

This rearrangement joins TRBV10-2 to TRBJ2-5; 7 positions agree with TRBD1. Germline CDR1 and CDR2: WSHSY and SAAADI. The CDR3 has 13 amino acids. V trimming: 10 bases; J trimming: 7 bases; junction bases outside the gene matches: 12. The chain's CDR3 is CATVLDPGGTQYF. CDR3 DNA sequence: TGCGCCACCGTCCTGGACCCAGGGGGGACCCAGTACTTC.

The V and J genes are TRBV9 and TRBJ1-6, with a tentative D call TRBD1 (5 bases). The V end was cut by 6 bases, the J end by 0 bases, with 10 bases between. The CDR3 consists of 15 residues. The germline gives CDR1 SGDLS, CDR2 YYNGEE. The CDR3 loop reads CASMEGSSYNSPLHF. CDR3 in DNA: TGTGCCAGCATGGAGGGGAGCTCCTATAATTCACCCCTCCACTTT. Full variable domain (missing parts from reference TRBV9 and TRBJ1-6): DSGVTQTPKHLITATGQRVTLRCSPRSGDLSVYWYQQSLDQGLQFLIQYYNGEERAKGNILERFSAQQFPDLHSELNLSSLELGDSALYFCASMEGSSYNSPLHFGNGTRLTVT.

This clone was picked up a small number of times. This chain links TRBV30 with TRBJ1-4; a possible D gene is TRBD1 (6 bases). The V gene lost 3 bases and the J gene lost 8 bases, with 22 bases spanning the gap. The CDR3 is 16 amino acids. Germline V gives CDR1 GTSNPN, CDR2 SVGIG (reference sequence). CDR3 region: CAWSRTYVGAREKLFF. CDR3 nucleotides: TGTGCCTGGAGCCGCACTTACGTGGGGGCGCGCGAAAAACTGTTTTTT.

With regard to this clone: Within the sample, other DNA sequences also encode this same CDR3. This chain connects TRBV24-1 to TRBJ1-2, with D tentatively TRBD1 (6 bases). The V and J ends lost 3 bases and 5 bases respectively, with 6 bases between them. The CDR3 loop spans 12 amino acids. CDR1 and CDR2 (germline): KGHDR, SFDVKD. The CDR3 reads CATSDRGYGYTF. CDR3 nucleotides: TGTGCCACCAGTGATAGGGGGTATGGCTACACCTTC.

This clone has just one count. This chain uses TRBV6-2 or TRBV6-3 with TRBJ1-4; D perhaps matches TRBD1 (5 bases). Trimming took 0 bases from V and 3 from J, leaving 11 bases between them. This CDR3 has 16 residues. Germline CDR1 and CDR2: MNHEY and SVGEGT. CDR3 sequence: CASSYSRQSPNEKLFF. The CDR3, as DNA: TGTGCCAGCAGTTACTCCAGACAGAGCCCTAATGAAAAACTGTTTTTT.

The chain links TRBV7-2 to TRBJ1-5, with a weak D call TRBD1 (6 bases). The V gene lost 5 bases and the J gene lost 6 bases, with 11 bases spanning the gap. The CDR3 totals 13 residues. The V gene's germline CDR1 is SGHTA and CDR2 FQGNSA. Here the CDR3 reads CASSPQGTQPQHF. The CDR3 DNA reads TGTGCCAGCAGCCCACAGGGAACTCAGCCCCAGCATTTT.

The gene calls are TRBV4-3 and TRBJ2-7; maybe TRBD2 (5 bases). V was pared by 0 bases and J by 3 bases, with 12 bases between. Germline CDR1 LGHNA, CDR2 YSLEER. The CDR3 is made up of 15 amino acids. The chain's CDR3 is CASSQDADDYYEQYF. The CDR3, as DNA: TGCGCCAGCAGCCAAGATGCCGACGACTACTACGAGCAGTACTTC.

The CDR3 protein is CASSPTGQASYNEQFF. CDR3 nucleotide sequence: TGTGCCAGTAGCCCGACGGGACAGGCCTCCTACAATGAGCAGTTCTTC. The V call is TRBV19, the J call TRBJ2-1, with TRBD1 matching 8 bases. The CDR3 consists of 16 residues. With 6 bases clipped from V and 0 bases from J, the junction kept 7 bases outside the gene matches. Germline V gene sequence: CDR1 LNHDA, CDR2 SQIVND (reference sequence).

The chain couples TRBV6-5 to TRBJ1-5, with D possibly matching TRBD1 (5 bases). V lost 6 bases and J 2 bases, leaving 14 bases between the germline ends. Germline CDR1 is MNHEY and CDR2 is SVGAGI. The CDR3 spans 15 residues. The CDR3 region has the DNA TGTGCCAGCAGGGCCAGGGTTGACGGCAATCAGCCCCAGCATTTT. It yields the protein CASRARVDGNQPQHF.

This chain connects TRBV6-4 to TRBJ2-1; no clear D. The CDR3 length is 13 residues. CDR1 and CDR2 (germline): MRHNA, SNTAGT. Trimming took off 5 bases at V and 15 bases at J, with 20 bases between the two ends. The CDR3 sequence is CASSSKAGSVPFF. DNA of the CDR3: TGTGCCAGCAGTTCTAAAGCCGGGTCTGTTCCGTTCTTC.

This clone was recorded a few times. J is TRBJ1-1 and V is TRBV30; 12 nucleotides match TRBD1. There are 15 residues in the CDR3. Unmatched junction bases numbered 7, after V lost 4 bases and J lost 4 bases. The V gene's germline CDR1 is GTSNPN and CDR2 SVGIG (reference sequence). CDR3 in amino acids: CAWNSPGQGATEAFF. The CDR3 coding sequence is TGTGCCTGGAATTCTCCGGGACAGGGGGCCACTGAAGCTTTCTTT.

This clone was seen a single time. The gene calls are TRBV18 and TRBJ2-4; a weak D match, TRBD1 (6 bases). V dropped 5 bases and J dropped 6 bases, with 8 bases sitting between them. The CDR3 spans 12 residues. Germline V gives CDR1 KGHSH, CDR2 LQKENI. The CDR3 loop is CASSSTGNIQYF. CDR3 in DNA: TGTGCCAGCTCATCGACAGGAAACATTCAGTACTTC.

The gene calls are TRBV7-2 and TRBJ1-6; 7 positions match TRBD1. The CDR3 has 15 amino acids. Germline assignment: CDR1 SGHTA and CDR2 FQGNSA. V was pared by 1 base and J by 9 bases, with 6 bases of the junction left unmatched. The CDR3 DNA follows: TGTGCCAGCAGCTTAGAAGACAGGGCGGGTTCACCCCTCCACTTT. Translation: CASSLEDRAGSPLHF.

The chain joins TRBV18 to TRBJ2-1; 7 nucleotides agree with TRBD1. CDR1 is KGHSH, CDR2 LQKENI, per germline. CDR3 size: 14 residues. Unmatched junction bases numbered 7, after V lost 4 bases and J lost 7 bases. The CDR3 here is CASSLLQGTNEQFF. CDR3 nucleotide sequence: TGTGCCAGCTCACTTCTACAGGGGACGAATGAGCAGTTCTTC.

This rearrangement joins TRBV25-1 to TRBJ1-4, with TRBD1 as a possible D gene (6 bases). The CDR3 runs to 16 residues. Germline V gene data show CDR1 as MGHDK and CDR2 as SYGVNS. Between the trimmed V and J ends, which lost 1 base and 8 bases, there was a span of 17 bases. The CDR3 spells CASSELRTAGREKLFF. The CDR3 coding sequence is TGTGCCAGCAGTGAATTGAGGACAGCGGGGCGGGAAAAACTGTTTTTT.

The rearrangement links TRBV15 to TRBJ1-5; D remains unclear. This CDR3 is 14 amino acids long. Germline CDR1 reads LNHNV; CDR2 reads YYDKDF (reference sequence). V dropped 1 base and J dropped 6 bases, with 10 bases sitting between them. The CDR3 reads CATSRVEEAQPQHF. In DNA form, the CDR3 reads TGTGCCACCAGCAGAGTCGAGGAAGCTCAGCCCCAGCATTTT.

The chain employs TRBV29-1 and TRBJ2-3; D remains ambiguous. Germline CDR1 SQVTM, CDR2 ANQGSEA. V was trimmed by 4 bases and J by 1 base, leaving 15 bases between them. CDR3 size: 15 residues. The CDR3 spells CSVALYSVGTDTQYF. The CDR3 nucleotides are TGCAGCGTTGCTCTGTACTCCGTTGGCACAGATACGCAGTATTTT.